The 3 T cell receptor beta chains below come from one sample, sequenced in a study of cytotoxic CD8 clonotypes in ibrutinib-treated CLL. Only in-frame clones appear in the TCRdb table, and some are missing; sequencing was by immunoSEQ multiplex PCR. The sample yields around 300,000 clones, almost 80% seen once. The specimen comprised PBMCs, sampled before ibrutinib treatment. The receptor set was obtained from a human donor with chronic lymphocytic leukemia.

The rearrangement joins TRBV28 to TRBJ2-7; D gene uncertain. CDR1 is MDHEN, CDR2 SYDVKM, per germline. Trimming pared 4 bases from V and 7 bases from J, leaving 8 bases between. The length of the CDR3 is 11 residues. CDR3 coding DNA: TGTGCCAGCAGTTCTCTCCTGGAGCAGTACTTC. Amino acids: CASSSLLEQYF.

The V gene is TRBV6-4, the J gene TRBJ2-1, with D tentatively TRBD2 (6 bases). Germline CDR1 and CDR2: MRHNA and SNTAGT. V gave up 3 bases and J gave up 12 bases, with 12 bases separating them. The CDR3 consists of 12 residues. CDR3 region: CASSDMTSRQFF. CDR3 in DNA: TGTGCCAGCAGTGATATGACTAGTCGGCAGTTCTTC.

Written as DNA, the CDR3 is TGTGCCAGCAGCCCGAGACAGGGGGCATTACCTGGAAACACCATATATTTT. Translated, it gives CASSPRQGALPGNTIYF. The V and J genes are TRBV7-6 and TRBJ1-3; 10 bases map to TRBD1. Germline assignment: CDR1 SGHVS and CDR2 FNYEAQ. CDR3 length equals 17 residues. With V trimmed by 5 bases and J by 2 bases, 9 bases remained unmatched.